The 20 T cell receptor beta chains listed next were all sequenced from one sample in a study of blood T cell repertoires in COVID-19 (dated by TCRdb to 2018 to 2020). The protocol used for the library was the immunoSEQ multiplex PCR assay. Sourced from immuneACCESS, this table was stored by TCRdb with only in-frame sequences that have V and J called. A share of the clones is absent; for the studies checked, an unresolved V gene accounts for under half, and the remainder has no known explanation. The sample records about 140,000 clones, approximately 80% of which are singletons. About 1.5% of the sample rests with the top ten. The sample consisted of PBMCs or T cells enriched from blood (not recorded which). The source is a woman aged 18 to 35 who had been exposed to COVID-19.

This clone was observed a single time. V gene TRBV7-3 combines with J gene TRBJ2-1; the match to TRBD2 covers 10 bases. Germline lookup yields CDR1 SGHTA and CDR2 FQGTGA. Trimming removed 5 bases from V and 7 bases from J; junction bases left unmatched: 11. The CDR3 has 16 amino acids. The CDR3 loop is CASSVHSGRRMNEQFF. The CDR3 nucleotides read TGTGCCAGCAGCGTCCATAGCGGGAGGAGAATGAATGAGCAGTTCTTC.

V gene TRBV30 combines with J gene TRBJ2-5, with 8 bases lining up with TRBD1. Germline CDR1 is GTSNPN and CDR2 is SVGIG (reference sequence). V lost 2 bases to trimming and J lost 4 bases; unmatched junction nucleotides: 0. This CDR3 has 12 amino acids. CDR3 amino acids: CAWSTGGETQYF. The CDR3 DNA is TGTGCCTGGAGTACAGGGGGAGAGACCCAGTACTTC.

CDR3 amino acids: CASSIGQHTDTQYF. CDR3 coding DNA: TGTGCCAGCAGCATAGGACAACACACAGATACGCAGTATTTT. The chain links TRBV7-9 to TRBJ2-3; maybe TRBD1 (5 bases). Germline assignment: CDR1 SEHNR and CDR2 FQNEAQ (reference sequence). V was pared by 5 bases and J by 2 bases, with 11 bases between. This CDR3 region has 14 residues. Full variable domain (remainder filled in from reference TRBV7-9 and TRBJ2-3): DTGVSQNPRHKITKRGQNVTFRCDPISEHNRLYWYRQTLGQGPEFLTYFQNEAQLEKSRLLSDRFSAERPKGSFSTLEIQRTEQGDSAMYLCASSIGQHTDTQYFGPGTRLTVL.

This chain connects TRBV18 to TRBJ1-1, with D possibly being TRBD1 (5 bases). CDR3 length equals 13 residues. The germline V gene encodes CDR1 KGHSH and CDR2 LQKENI. V was pared by 6 bases and J by 1 base, with 9 bases between. In DNA form, the CDR3 reads TGTGCCAGCTCGGGGGGAGCGAACACTGAAGCTTTCTTT. Residues: CASSGGANTEAFF.

The chain couples TRBV3-1 (or the pseudogene TRBV3-2) to TRBJ1-3; possibly TRBD1 for D (6 bases). Germline V gene data show CDR1 as LGHDT and CDR2 as YNNKEL (reference sequence). The CDR3 runs to 14 residues. V shed 2 bases and J shed 4 bases, with 9 bases lying between them. The CDR3 here is CASSQQGTGNTIYF. CDR3 nucleotides: TGTGCCAGCAGCCAACAGGGGACGGGAAACACCATATATTTT.

The V gene is TRBV6-4, the J gene TRBJ1-1; the match to TRBD1 covers 8 bases. Germline V gene sequence: CDR1 MRHNA, CDR2 SNTAGT. V was clipped by 3 bases and J by 6 bases; unmatched bases: 3. This CDR3 comprises 13 residues. CDR3 nucleotide sequence: TGTGCCAGCAGTGAGGACAGGGCATCTGAAGCTTTCTTT. This sequence encodes CASSEDRASEAFF.

V is TRBV5-1 and J is TRBJ1-1; a possible D gene is TRBD1 (6 bases). The germline V gene has CDR1 SGHRS and CDR2 YFSETQ. The CDR3 is 16 amino acids. Trimming shortened V by 0 bases and J by 4 bases, and 16 bases separated the two germline ends. CDR3 amino acids: CASSLVMGRGSTEAFF. The CDR3 DNA reads TGCGCCAGCAGCTTGGTAATGGGCAGGGGATCCACTGAAGCTTTCTTT.

Ten or more counts support this clone. The V gene is TRBV11-2, the J gene TRBJ2-6; a weak D match, TRBD1 (5 bases). This CDR3 region has 13 residues. The germline gives CDR1 SGHAT, CDR2 FQNNGV. Trimming left V 7 bases short and J 8 bases short, with 12 bases between. CDR3 region: CASTLGVTNVLTF. CDR3 nucleotides: TGTGCCAGCACCCTAGGGGTGACCAACGTCCTGACTTTC.

The CDR3 DNA sequence: TGTGCCAGCAGCCAAACAGGGTGGGTACTAGGTGGGGCCAACGTCCTGACTTTC. Amino acid sequence: CASSQTGWVLGGANVLTF. The chain carries TRBV3-1 (or the pseudogene TRBV3-2) and TRBJ2-6, with D possibly being TRBD1 (6 bases). Trimming took 2 bases from V and 3 from J, leaving 17 bases between them. The CDR3 has 18 amino acids. The germline CDR1 and CDR2 sequences are LGHDT and YNNKEL (reference sequence).

The chain recombines TRBV28 with TRBJ1-5; 7 bases are shared with TRBD1. Trimming took 6 bases from V and 7 from J; bases not matched to a gene: 12. Germline values: CDR1 MDHEN, CDR2 SYDVKM. The length of the CDR3 is 15 residues. The CDR3 coding sequence is TGTGCCAGCAGCCCCCTAATTGGAGGGGGCCAGCCCCAGCATTTT. Protein sequence: CASSPLIGGGQPQHF.

The rearrangement joins TRBV12-3 or TRBV12-4 to TRBJ1-2; 7 bases line up with TRBD1. V shed 6 bases and J 7 bases; nucleotides not matched to a gene: 8. This CDR3 is 13 amino acids long. The CDR3 nucleotides are TGTGCCAGCAGCTCAGACAGGGATCGTGGCTACACCTTC. Translating it yields CASSSDRDRGYTF.

V and J are TRBV25-1 and TRBJ1-2; D is unclear. The CDR3 runs 16 residues. The ends were cut back, 0 bases at V and 4 bases at J, with 15 bases in the middle. Germline assignment: CDR1 MGHDK and CDR2 SYGVNS. The DNA of the CDR3 is TGTGCCAGCAGTGAATATCAGGATCTAACAGTCTATGGCTACACCTTC. Protein sequence: CASSEYQDLTVYGYTF.

This rearrangement joins TRBV3-1 (or the pseudogene TRBV3-2) to TRBJ2-3; 8 nucleotides align to TRBD2. CDR1 is LGHDT, CDR2 YNNKEL, per germline (reference sequence). The trim removed 3 bases at V and 8 bases at J, leaving 10 bases unmatched. This CDR3 comprises 15 residues. The CDR3 here is CASSQGSGNVGTQYF. The CDR3 DNA sequence: TGTGCCAGCAGCCAGGGTAGCGGGAACGTCGGTACGCAGTATTTT.

The chain has TRBV3-1 (or the pseudogene TRBV3-2) and TRBJ1-4, with D possibly being TRBD1 (5 bases). Trimming pared 7 bases from V and 4 bases from J, leaving 22 bases between. The CDR3 runs 17 residues. CDR1 is LGHDT, CDR2 YNNKEL, per germline (reference sequence). For the CDR3, the DNA is TGTGCCAGCAAACAAAGTCAAGGTCGGCAGGGTAATGAAAAACTGTTTTTT. It translates to CASKQSQGRQGNEKLFF.

J is TRBJ2-7 and V is TRBV4-1; 13 bases map to TRBD2. Germline loops: CDR1 MGHRA, CDR2 YSYEKL. Germline trimming cut 0 bases from V and 3 bases from J; bases unmatched to any gene: 8. The CDR3 length is 18 residues. The CDR3 loop reads CASSQEAMTSGRIYEQYF. In nucleotides, the CDR3 is TGCGCCAGCAGCCAAGAAGCCATGACTAGCGGGAGGATCTACGAGCAGTACTTC.

In this sample, this clone turned up a few times. The V and J genes are TRBV6-5 and TRBJ1-5; TRBD1 agrees at 7 bases. V shed 6 bases and J 2 bases; nucleotides not matched to a gene: 4. CDR1 and CDR2 from the germline V gene are MNHEY and SVGAGI. The CDR3 is made up of 14 amino acids. This chain's CDR3 is CASRRTGRNQPQHF. CDR3 sequence (DNA): TGTGCCAGCAGGCGGACAGGACGCAATCAGCCCCAGCATTTT.

The chain is built from TRBV6-5 and TRBJ1-5; possibly TRBD1 for D (5 bases). V lost 7 bases and J 6 bases, leaving 10 bases between the germline ends. The CDR3 has 12 residues. Per the germline V gene, CDR1 is MNHEY and CDR2 is SVGAGI. Here the CDR3 DNA reads TGTGCCAGCATGGGGGGAGGTCAGCCCCAGCATTTT. This encodes CASMGGGQPQHF.

This clone was recorded a few times. CDR3 coding DNA: TGTGCCAGCAGCCCCGTCGGGGCGGGAAACACTGAAGCTTTCTTT. Translating gives CASSPVGAGNTEAFF. The gene calls are TRBV6-5 and TRBJ1-1; D perhaps matches TRBD1 (5 bases). There are 15 residues in the CDR3. V was trimmed by 6 bases and J by 2 bases, leaving 16 bases between them. CDR1 is MNHEY, CDR2 SVGAGI, per germline.

V is TRBV9 and J is TRBJ2-7, with 9 bases that match TRBD2. Germline V gene data show CDR1 as SGDLS and CDR2 as YYNGEE. V lost 3 bases to trimming and J lost 2 bases; unmatched junction nucleotides: 6. CDR3 length equals 15 residues. CDR3 in amino acids: CASSAQAGGTYEQYF. In DNA form, the CDR3 reads TGTGCCAGCAGCGCCCAAGCGGGAGGTACCTACGAGCAGTACTTC.

This clone was observed a few times. The chain links TRBV24-1 to TRBJ2-3; 11 bases fit TRBD2. V gave up 5 bases and J gave up 2 bases; unmatched junction bases: 5. CDR1 KGHDR and CDR2 SFDVKD come from the germline V gene. The CDR3 is 16 residues long. CDR3 in DNA: TGTGCCACCAGTGTCGCTAGCGGGAGGAACACAGATACGCAGTATTTT. This encodes CATSVASGRNTDTQYF.